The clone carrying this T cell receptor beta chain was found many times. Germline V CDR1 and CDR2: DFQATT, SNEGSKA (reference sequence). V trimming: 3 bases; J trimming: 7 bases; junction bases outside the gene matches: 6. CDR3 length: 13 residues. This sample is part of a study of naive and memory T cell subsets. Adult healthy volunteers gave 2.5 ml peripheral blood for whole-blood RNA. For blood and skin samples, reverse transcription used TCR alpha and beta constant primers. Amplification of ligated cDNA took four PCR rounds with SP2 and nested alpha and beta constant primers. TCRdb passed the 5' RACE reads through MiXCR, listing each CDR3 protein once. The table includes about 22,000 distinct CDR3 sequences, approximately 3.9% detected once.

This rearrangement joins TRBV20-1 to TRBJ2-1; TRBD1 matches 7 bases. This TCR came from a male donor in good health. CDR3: CSARTGTGNEQFF. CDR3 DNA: TGCAGTGCTAGGACAGGGACGGGGAATGAGCAGTTCTTC.